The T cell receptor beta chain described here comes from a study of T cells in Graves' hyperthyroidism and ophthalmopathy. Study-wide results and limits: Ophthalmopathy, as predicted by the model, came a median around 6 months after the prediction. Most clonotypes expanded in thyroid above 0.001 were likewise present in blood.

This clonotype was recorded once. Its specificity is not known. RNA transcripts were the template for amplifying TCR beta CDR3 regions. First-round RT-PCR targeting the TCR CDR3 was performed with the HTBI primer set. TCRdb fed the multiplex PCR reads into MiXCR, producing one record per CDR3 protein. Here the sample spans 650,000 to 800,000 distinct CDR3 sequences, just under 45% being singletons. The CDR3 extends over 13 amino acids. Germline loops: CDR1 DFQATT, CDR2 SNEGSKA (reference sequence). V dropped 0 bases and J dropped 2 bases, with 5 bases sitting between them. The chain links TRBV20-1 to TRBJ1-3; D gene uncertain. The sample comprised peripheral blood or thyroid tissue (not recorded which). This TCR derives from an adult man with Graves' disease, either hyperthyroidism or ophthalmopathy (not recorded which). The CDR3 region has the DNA TGCAGTGCTAGAGAGGGGACTGGAAACACCATATATTTT. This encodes CSAREGTGNTIYF.